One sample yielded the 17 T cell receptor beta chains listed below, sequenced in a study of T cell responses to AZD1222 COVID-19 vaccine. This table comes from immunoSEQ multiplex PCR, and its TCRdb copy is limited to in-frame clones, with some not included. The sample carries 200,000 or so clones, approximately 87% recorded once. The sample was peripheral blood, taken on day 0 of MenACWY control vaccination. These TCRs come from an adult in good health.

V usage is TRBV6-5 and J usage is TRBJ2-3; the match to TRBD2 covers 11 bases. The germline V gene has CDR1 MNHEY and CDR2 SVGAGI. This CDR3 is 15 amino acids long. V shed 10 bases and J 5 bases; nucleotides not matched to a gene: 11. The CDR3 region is CATKSGTSGRDTQYF. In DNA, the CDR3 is TGTGCCACCAAATCCGGGACTAGCGGAAGAGATACGCAGTATTTT.

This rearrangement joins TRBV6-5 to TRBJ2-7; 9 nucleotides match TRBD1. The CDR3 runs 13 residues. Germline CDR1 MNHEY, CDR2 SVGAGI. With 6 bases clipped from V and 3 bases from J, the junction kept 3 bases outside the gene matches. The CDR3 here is CASRMTGGYEQYF. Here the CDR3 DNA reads TGTGCCAGCAGGATGACAGGGGGCTACGAGCAGTACTTC.

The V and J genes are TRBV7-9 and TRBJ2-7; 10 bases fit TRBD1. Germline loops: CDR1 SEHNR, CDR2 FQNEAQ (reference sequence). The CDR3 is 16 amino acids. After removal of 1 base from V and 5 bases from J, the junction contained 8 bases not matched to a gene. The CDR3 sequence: CASSLDPGQGRHEQYF. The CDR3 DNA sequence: TGTGCCAGCAGCTTAGATCCGGGACAGGGGAGACACGAGCAGTACTTC. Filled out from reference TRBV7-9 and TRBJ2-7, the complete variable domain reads DTGVSQNPRHKITKRGQNVTFRCDPISEHNRLYWYRQTLGQGPEFLTYFQNEAQLEKSRLLSDRFSAERPKGSFSTLEIQRTEQGDSAMYLCASSLDPGQGRHEQYFGPGTRLTVT.

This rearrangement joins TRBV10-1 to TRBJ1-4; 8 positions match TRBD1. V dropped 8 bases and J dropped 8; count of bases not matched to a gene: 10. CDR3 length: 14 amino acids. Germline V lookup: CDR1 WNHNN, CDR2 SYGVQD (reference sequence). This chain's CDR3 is CASSQGARREKLFF. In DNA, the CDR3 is TGCGCCAGCTCCCAGGGGGCTAGGAGGGAAAAACTGTTTTTT.

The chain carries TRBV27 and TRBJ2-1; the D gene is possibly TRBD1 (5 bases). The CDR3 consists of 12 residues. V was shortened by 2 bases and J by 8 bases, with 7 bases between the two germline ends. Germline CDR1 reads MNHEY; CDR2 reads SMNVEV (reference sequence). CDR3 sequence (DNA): TGTGCCAGCAGTTTAAGGGGTCATGAGCAGTTCTTC. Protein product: CASSLRGHEQFF.

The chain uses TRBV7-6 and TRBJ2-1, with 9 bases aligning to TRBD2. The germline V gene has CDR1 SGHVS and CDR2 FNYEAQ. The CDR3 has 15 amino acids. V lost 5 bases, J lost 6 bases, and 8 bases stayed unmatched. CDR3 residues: CASSTPGRGGNEQFF. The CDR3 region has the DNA TGTGCCAGCAGCACCCCGGGGCGGGGGGGCAATGAGCAGTTCTTC.

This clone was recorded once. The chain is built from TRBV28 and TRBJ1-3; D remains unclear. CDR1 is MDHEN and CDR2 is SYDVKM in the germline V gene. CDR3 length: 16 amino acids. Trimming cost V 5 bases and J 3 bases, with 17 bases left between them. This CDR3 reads CASSSSGSNLGNTIYF. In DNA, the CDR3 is TGTGCCAGCAGTAGCTCGGGATCCAATCTTGGAAACACCATATATTTT. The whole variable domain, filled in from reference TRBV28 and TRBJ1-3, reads DVKVTQSSRYLVKRTGEKVFLECVQDMDHENMFWYRQDPGLGLRLIYFSYDVKMKEKGDIPEGYSVSREKKERFSLILESASTNQTSMYLCASSSSGSNLGNTIYFGEGSWLTVV.

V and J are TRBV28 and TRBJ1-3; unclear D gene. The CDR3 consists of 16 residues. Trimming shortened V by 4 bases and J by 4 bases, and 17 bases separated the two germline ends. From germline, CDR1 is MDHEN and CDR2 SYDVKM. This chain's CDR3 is CASSSPGSQFGNTIYF. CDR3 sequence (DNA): TGTGCCAGCAGTTCCCCCGGAAGTCAGTTCGGAAACACCATATATTTT.

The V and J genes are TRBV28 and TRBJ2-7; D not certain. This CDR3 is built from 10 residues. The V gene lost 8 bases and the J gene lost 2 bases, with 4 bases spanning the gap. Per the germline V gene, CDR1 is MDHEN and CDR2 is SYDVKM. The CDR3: CASSAYEQYF. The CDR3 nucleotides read TGTGCCAGCTCCGCCTACGAGCAGTACTTC.

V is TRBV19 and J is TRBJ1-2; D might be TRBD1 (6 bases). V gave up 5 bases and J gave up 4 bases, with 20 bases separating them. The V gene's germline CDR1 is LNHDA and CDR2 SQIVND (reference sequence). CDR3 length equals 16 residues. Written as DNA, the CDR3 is TGTGCCAGTAGTGTGTACCCAACCGGACAGCCCTATGGCTACACCTTC. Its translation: CASSVYPTGQPYGYTF.

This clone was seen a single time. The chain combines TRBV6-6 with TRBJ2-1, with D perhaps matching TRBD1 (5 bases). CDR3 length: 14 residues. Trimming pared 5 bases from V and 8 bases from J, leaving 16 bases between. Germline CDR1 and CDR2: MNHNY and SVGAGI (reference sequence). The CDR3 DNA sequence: TGTGCCAGCAGTGAGGACACCGGTTACGATGAGCAGTTCTTC. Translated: CASSEDTGYDEQFF.

The CDR3 sequence: CASSESDEQFF. The CDR3 nucleotides read TGCGCCAGCAGCGAGTCCGATGAGCAGTTCTTC. The rearrangement uses TRBV5-1 and TRBJ2-1, with D unclear. Germline CDR1 is SGHRS and CDR2 is YFSETQ. The CDR3 covers 11 residues. V was pared by 4 bases and J by 8 bases, with 7 bases between.

In DNA form, the CDR3 reads TGTGCCAGCAGCCAAGAAGGCGGGGGGCAGAGTAGCTTCCCCTCCTACGAGCAGTACTTC. Translated: CASSQEGGGQSSFPSYEQYF. V is TRBV3-1 (or the pseudogene TRBV3-2) and J is TRBJ2-7; TRBD2 matches at 8 bases. Trimming at V came to 0 bases and at J to 0 bases, leaving 16 bases not matched to a gene. This CDR3 has 20 residues. Germline V gene data show CDR1 as LGHDT and CDR2 as YNNKEL (reference sequence).

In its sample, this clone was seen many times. CDR3: CASSYRGDLNTEAFF. CDR3 DNA sequence: TGTGCCAGCAGTTACAGGGGAGATCTGAACACTGAAGCTTTCTTT. This rearrangement joins TRBV6-5 to TRBJ1-1; D may be TRBD1 (5 bases). This CDR3 has 15 residues. Per the germline V gene, CDR1 is MNHEY and CDR2 is SVGAGI. The V and J ends lost 2 bases and 0 bases respectively, with 10 bases between them.

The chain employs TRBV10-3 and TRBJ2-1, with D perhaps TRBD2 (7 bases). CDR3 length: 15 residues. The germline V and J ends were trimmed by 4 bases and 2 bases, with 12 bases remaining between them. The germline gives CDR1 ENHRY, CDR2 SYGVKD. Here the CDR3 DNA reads TGTGCCATCAGTGTTCCCGGGGGGCCCTACAATGAGCAGTTCTTC. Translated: CAISVPGGPYNEQFF.

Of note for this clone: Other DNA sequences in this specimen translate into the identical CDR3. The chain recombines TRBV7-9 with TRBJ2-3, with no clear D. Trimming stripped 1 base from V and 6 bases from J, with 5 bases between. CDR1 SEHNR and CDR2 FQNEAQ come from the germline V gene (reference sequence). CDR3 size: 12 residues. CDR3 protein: CASSLVRDTQYF. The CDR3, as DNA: TGTGCCAGCAGCTTAGTGCGGGATACGCAGTATTTT.

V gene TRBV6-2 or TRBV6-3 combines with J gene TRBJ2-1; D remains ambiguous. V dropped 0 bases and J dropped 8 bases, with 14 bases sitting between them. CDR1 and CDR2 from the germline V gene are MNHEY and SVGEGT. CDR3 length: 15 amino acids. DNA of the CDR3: TGTGCCAGCAGTTACTCAAGGGCCTATGGGGATGAGCAGTTCTTC. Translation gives CASSYSRAYGDEQFF.